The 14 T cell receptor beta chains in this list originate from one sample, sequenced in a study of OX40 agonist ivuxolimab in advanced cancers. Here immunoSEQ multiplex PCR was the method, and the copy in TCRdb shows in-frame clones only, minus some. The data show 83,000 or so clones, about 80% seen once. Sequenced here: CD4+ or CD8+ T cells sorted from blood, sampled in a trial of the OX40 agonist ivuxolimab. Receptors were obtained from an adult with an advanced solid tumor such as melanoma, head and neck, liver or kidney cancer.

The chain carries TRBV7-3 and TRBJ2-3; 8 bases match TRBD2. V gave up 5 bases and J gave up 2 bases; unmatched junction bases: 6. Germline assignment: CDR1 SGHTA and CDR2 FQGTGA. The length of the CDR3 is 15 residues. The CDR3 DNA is TGTGCCAGCAGCCGAGCGGGGGTCGTCACAGATACGCAGTATTTT. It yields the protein CASSRAGVVTDTQYF.

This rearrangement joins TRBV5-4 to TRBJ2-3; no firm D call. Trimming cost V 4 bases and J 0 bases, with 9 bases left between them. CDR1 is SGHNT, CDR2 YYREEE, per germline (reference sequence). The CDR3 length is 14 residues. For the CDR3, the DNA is TGTGCCAGCAGCCTTCCTGGAAGCACAGATACGCAGTATTTT. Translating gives CASSLPGSTDTQYF.

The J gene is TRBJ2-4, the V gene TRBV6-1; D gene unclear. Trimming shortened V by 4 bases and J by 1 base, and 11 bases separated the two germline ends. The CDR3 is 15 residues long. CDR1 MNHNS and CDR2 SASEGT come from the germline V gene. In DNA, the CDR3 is TGTGCCAGCAGTGCTACCACCGGGGCCAAAAACATTCAGTACTTC. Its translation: CASSATTGAKNIQYF.

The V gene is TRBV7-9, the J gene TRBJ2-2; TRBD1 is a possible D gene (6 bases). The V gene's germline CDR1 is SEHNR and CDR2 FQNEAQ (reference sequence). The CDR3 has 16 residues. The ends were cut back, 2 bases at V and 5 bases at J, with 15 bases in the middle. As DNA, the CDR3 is TGTGCCAGCAGCTTAAAGGACAGCGGACTTACCGGGGAGCTGTTTTTT. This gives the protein CASSLKDSGLTGELFF.

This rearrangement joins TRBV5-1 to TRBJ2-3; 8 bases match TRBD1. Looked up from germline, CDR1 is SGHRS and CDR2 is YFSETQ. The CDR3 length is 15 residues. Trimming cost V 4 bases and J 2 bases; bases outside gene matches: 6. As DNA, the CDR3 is TGCGCCAGCAGCGTCGGGACAGGCTTCACAGATACGCAGTATTTT. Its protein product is CASSVGTGFTDTQYF.

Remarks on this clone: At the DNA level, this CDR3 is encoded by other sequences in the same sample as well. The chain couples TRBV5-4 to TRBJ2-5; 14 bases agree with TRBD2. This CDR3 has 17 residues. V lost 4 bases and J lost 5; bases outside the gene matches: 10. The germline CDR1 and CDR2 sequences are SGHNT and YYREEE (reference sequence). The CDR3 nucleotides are TGTGCCAGCAGCAATCCGACTAGCGGGGGGGCCAGGGAGACCCAGTACTTC. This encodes CASSNPTSGGARETQYF.

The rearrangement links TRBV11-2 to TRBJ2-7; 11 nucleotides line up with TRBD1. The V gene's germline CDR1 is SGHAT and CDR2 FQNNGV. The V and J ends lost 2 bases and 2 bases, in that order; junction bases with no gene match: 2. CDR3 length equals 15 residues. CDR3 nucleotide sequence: TGTGCCAGCAGCTTAAGGACAGGGGGCACCTACGAGCAGTACTTC. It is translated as CASSLRTGGTYEQYF.

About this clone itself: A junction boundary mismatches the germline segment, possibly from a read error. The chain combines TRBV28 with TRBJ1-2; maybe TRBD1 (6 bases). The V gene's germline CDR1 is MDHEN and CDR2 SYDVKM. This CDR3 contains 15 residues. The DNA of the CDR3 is TGTGCCAGCGTAGAACCACAGGGCTTCGGGTATGGCCACACCTTC. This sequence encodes CASVEPQGFGYGHTF.

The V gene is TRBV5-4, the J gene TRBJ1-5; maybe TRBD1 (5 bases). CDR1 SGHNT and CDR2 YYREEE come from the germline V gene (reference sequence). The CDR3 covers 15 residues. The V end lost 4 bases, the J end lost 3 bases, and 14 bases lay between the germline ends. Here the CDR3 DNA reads TGTGCCAGCAGCCAAGACGGGACTAACAATCAGCCCCAGCATTTT. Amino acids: CASSQDGTNNQPQHF.

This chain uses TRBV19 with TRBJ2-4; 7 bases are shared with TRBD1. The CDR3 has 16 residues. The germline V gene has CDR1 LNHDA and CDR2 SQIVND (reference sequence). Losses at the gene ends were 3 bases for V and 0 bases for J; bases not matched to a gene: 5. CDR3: CASSMGQRLAKNIQYF. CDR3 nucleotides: TGTGCCAGTAGTATGGGACAGCGACTAGCCAAAAACATTCAGTACTTC.

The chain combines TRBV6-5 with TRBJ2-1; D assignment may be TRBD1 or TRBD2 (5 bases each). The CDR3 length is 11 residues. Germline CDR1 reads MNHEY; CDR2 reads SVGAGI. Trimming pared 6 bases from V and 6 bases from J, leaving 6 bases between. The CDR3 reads CASRRGNEQFF. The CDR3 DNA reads TGTGCCAGCAGGAGGGGCAATGAGCAGTTCTTC.

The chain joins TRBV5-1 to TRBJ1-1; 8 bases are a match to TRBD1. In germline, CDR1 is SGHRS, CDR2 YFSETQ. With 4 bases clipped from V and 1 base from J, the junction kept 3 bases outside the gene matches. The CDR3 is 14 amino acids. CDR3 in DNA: TGCGCCAGCAGCCTACAGGGGGGGAACACTGAAGCTTTCTTT. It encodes CASSLQGGNTEAFF.

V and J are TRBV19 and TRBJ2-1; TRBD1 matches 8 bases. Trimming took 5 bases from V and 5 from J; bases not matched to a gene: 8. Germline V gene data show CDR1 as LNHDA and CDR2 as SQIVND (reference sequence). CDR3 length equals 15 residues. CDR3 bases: TGTGCCAGTAGTGTTTCCGGGACAGGACACAATGAGCAGTTCTTC. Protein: CASSVSGTGHNEQFF.

CDR3 coding DNA: TGTGCCTGGTCCGTAGGCAGCAATCAGCCCCAGCATTTT. It encodes CAWSVGSNQPQHF. The chain joins TRBV30 to TRBJ1-5; the D is unclear. The germline gives CDR1 GTSNPN, CDR2 SVGIG (reference sequence). The CDR3 is 13 amino acids. Trimming removed 5 bases from V and 1 base from J, with 9 bases in between.